This is a list of T cell receptor beta chains from one sample in a study of blood T cell repertoires in COVID-19. Repertoires were generated with immunoSEQ multiplex PCR, while TCRdb's copy carries only in-frame clones and drops some. The table lists approximately 46,000 clones, 75% to 85% of them singletons. The sample taken for sequencing was peripheral blood. These receptor sequences come from a human donor in a cohort sampled during active COVID-19. CDR3s include the opening cysteine and the closing phenylalanine or tryptophan.

J: TRBJ2-1; V: TRBV28; CDR3: CASSSGTSLNEQFF
J: TRBJ1-2; V: TRBV4-1; CDR3: CASSQPTTDYGYTF
J: TRBJ1-5; V: TRBV7-6; CDR3: CASSLGQGESNQPQHF
J: TRBJ1-4; V: TRBV7-6; CDR3: CASSLGEGQGRREKLFF
J: TRBJ2-5; V: TRBV19; CDR3: CASSGAGAETQYF
J: TRBJ1-1; V: TRBV3-1/TRBV3-2; CDR3: CASSLRQGNTEAFF
J: TRBJ2-1; V: TRBV21-1; CDR3: CASSKGRSGDYNEQFF
J: TRBJ2-6; V: TRBV27; CDR3: CASSFGEPSGANVLTF
J: TRBJ1-2; V: TRBV18; CDR3: CASSPGTGNGYTF
J: TRBJ2-1; V: TRBV4-2; CDR3: CASTGSGTSGINEQFF
J: TRBJ1-5; V: TRBV7-2; CDR3: CASSLGPGGNNQPQHF
J: TRBJ1-1; V: TRBV28; CDR3: CASSQGQRTGAFF
J: TRBJ1-2; V: TRBV18; CDR3: CASSPGLLLNGYTF
J: TRBJ2-1; V: TRBV24-1; CDR3: CATSDVTGTVWSEQFF